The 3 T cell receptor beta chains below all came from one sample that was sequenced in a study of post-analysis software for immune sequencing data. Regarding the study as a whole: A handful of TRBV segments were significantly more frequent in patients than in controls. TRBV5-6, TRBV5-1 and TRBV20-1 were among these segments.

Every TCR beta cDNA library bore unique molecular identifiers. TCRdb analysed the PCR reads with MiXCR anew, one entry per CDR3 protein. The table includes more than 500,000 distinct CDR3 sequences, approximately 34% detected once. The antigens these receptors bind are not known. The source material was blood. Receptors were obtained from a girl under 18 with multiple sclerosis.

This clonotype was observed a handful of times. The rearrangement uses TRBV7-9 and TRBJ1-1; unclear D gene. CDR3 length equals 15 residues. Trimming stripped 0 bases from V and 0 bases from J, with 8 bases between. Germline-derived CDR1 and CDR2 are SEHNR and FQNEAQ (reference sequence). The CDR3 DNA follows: TGTGCCAGCAGCTTAGCGCCTGCACTGAACACTGAAGCTTTCTTT. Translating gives CASSLAPALNTEAFF.

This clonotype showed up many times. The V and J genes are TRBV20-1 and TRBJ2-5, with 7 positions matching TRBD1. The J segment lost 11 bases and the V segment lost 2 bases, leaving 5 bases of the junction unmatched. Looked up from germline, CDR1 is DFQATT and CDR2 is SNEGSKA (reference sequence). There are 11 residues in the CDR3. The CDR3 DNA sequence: TGCAGTGCTAGAACAGGGGTTGGGCAGTACTTC. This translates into CSARTGVGQYF.

The CDR3 DNA sequence: TGTGCCAGCAGCTTAGGCAGGGGTGCAGATACGCAGTATTTT. Its protein is CASSLGRGADTQYF. The V gene is TRBV5-6, the J gene TRBJ2-3, with D tentatively TRBD1 (6 bases). Trimming removed 2 bases from V and 4 bases from J, with 11 bases in between. Germline V gives CDR1 SGHDT, CDR2 YYEEEE. CDR3 size: 14 residues.